The clone carrying this TCR beta chain was counted between two and nine times. This sample is drawn from a study of control samples from healthy donors and cancer patients. Some clones are missing from TCRdb's copy, which holds only in-frame ones; the method was immunoSEQ multiplex PCR. The sample shows around 140,000 clones, about nine tenths of them seen only once. Deletions cut 5 bases from V and 0 bases from J, with 12 bases between. The length of the CDR3 is 14 residues. Germline V gene sequence: CDR1 SGHRS, CDR2 YFSETQ. The receptor comes from a man aged 50 or older with head and neck cancer. The J gene is TRBJ2-7, the V gene TRBV5-1, with D perhaps TRBD1 (6 bases). The sample consisted of PBMCs. The CDR3 reads CASRGQSSSYEQYF. The CDR3 DNA reads TGCGCCAGCAGAGGACAGTCGAGCTCCTACGAGCAGTACTTC.